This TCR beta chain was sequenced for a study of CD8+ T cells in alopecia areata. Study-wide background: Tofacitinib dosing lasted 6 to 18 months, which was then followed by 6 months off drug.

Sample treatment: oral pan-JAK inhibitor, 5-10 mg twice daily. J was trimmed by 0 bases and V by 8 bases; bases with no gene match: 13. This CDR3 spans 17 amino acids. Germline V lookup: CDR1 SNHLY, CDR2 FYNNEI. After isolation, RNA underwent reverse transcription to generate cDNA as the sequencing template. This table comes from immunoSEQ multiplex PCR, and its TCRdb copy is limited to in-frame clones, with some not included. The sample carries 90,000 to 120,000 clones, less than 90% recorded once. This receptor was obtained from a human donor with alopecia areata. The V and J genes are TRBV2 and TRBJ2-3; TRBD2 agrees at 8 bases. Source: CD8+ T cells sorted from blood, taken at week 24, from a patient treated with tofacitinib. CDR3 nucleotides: TGTGCCAGCTTAGTCGGGGGGGAATACACTAGCACAGATACGCAGTATTTT. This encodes CASLVGGEYTSTDTQYF. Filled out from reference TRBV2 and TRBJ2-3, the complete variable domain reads EPEVTQTPSHQVTQMGQEVILRCVPISNHLYFYWYRQILGQKVEFLVSFYNNEISEKSEIFDDQFSVERPDGSNFTLKIRSTKLEDSAMYFCASLVGGEYTSTDTQYFGPGTRLTVL.